The TCR beta chain under discussion was sequenced for a study of blood T cell repertoires in COVID-19. Original methodology: Reference gene primers were amplified, and this amplification served to estimate nucleated cell counts. Clones were sequenced by immunoSEQ multiplex PCR, and TCRdb holds only the in-frame ones, with some missing. V, J and clone size are those of that table, while D and trimming were read from the DNA. Of about 480,000 clones listed, over 75% were seen once; the top ten hold 1.8%. Germline V gives CDR1 LNHDA, CDR2 SQIVND (reference sequence). V was pared by 5 bases and J by 3 bases, with 3 bases of the junction left unmatched. This CDR3 comprises 14 residues.

The TCR sequence derives from a woman aged 40 to 49 who had recovered from COVID-19. The chain combines TRBV19 with TRBJ1-1; 10 bases line up with TRBD1. The sequenced material came from PBMCs or T cells enriched from blood (not recorded which). Written as DNA, the CDR3 is TGTGCCAGTAGTCCCGGGACAGGGGACACTGAAGCTTTCTTT. Translating it yields CASSPGTGDTEAFF.